The present entry profiles one T cell receptor (beta chain) with its context. The sample comes from a study of patients and donors after allogeneic stem cell transplantation. Germline assignment: CDR1 DFQATT and CDR2 SNEGSKA (reference sequence). This CDR3 spans 16 amino acids. Unmatched junction bases numbered 5, after V lost 2 bases and J lost 0 bases. Via MiXCR, TCRdb re-called the RT-PCR reads, giving one row per CDR3 protein. This sample has about a million distinct CDR3 sequences, with approximately 19% found just once. The J gene is TRBJ2-2, the V gene TRBV20-1; 8 bases are a match to TRBD2. This receptor was identified in a human donor who was either an allogeneic HSCT recipient or a stem cell or donor lymphocyte infusion donor (not recorded which). It is not recorded whose cells these are; they may come from a transplant donor. What was sequenced was blood, either unsorted or a sorted T cell fraction (not recorded which). The CDR3 is CSARPIAGPNTGELFF. CDR3 DNA: TGCAGTGCTAGACCAATAGCGGGGCCGAACACCGGGGAGCTGTTTTTT.